This T cell receptor (beta chain) was retrieved from a study of TIL therapy for anti-PD-1-resistant metastatic lung cancer. Study as a whole: Median tumor mutation burden was 1.5 mutations per megabase. Findings and caveats of the study: The cohort had more treatment-naive, never-smoker and oncogene-addicted patients than typical.

The libraries were made with immunoSEQ v3. TCRdb keeps only in-frame clones here, not all; method: immunoSEQ multiplex PCR. The table includes tens of thousands of clones, 69% detected once. The table lists this clone with a few counts. Its antigen is still unknown. Germline trimming cut 3 bases from V and 1 base from J; bases unmatched to any gene: 1. CDR3 length equals 15 residues. The V gene's germline CDR1 is KGHSH and CDR2 LQKENI. Time point in this sample: pre-treatment sample, taken before nivolumab and TIL therapy. The V gene is TRBV18, the J gene TRBJ1-5, with 9 bases identical to TRBD1. The origin of this receptor is a person aged 30 to 80 with non-small cell lung cancer. The source material was blood, sampled at baseline. The CDR3 DNA reads as TGTGCCAGCTCACCTGACAGGGGGAGCAATCAGCCCCAGCATTTT. Translated: CASSPDRGSNQPQHF.